This is a list of T cell receptor beta chains from one sample in a study of vaccination effects on CD4 cells after COVID-19. Repertoires were generated with immunoSEQ multiplex PCR, while TCRdb's copy carries only in-frame clones and drops some. Of 20,000 to 25,000 clones in the sample, approximately 72% were seen once. Antigens for these TCRs are unknown. The starting material was CD4+ T cells from PBMCs cultured with HCoV-NL63 spike peptides, obtained before COVID-19 vaccination. The receptors shown here come from a human donor who received a COVID-19 vaccine. Both conserved end residues are part of each CDR3. Fields, in order: clone size, V gene, J gene, D gene, CDR3 DNA, CDR3 protein. A D gene is named only where the DNA matches it firmly. Clone size is stated in some rows and not others, as once, few, many or a class when expanded.

size: few
V: TRBV19
J: TRBJ1-2
D: NA
DNA: TGTGCCAGTAGTATACGAGGGTTGGGGCTCCATAACTATGGCTACACCTTC
CDR3: CASSIRGLGLHNYGYTF

size: once
V: TRBV3-1/TRBV3-2
J: TRBJ2-2
D: TRBD2
DNA: TGTGCCAGCAGCCAAGAAGCGGGAGGGATCGGGGAGCTGTTTTTT
CDR3: CASSQEAGGIGELFF

size: NA
V: TRBV5-4
J: TRBJ2-3
D: NA
DNA: TGTGCCAGCAGCTTGGAGGGGGGGAAAATAGATACGCAGTATTTT
CDR3: CASSLEGGKIDTQYF

size: NA
V: TRBV11-3
J: TRBJ2-1
D: TRBD2
DNA: TGTGCCAGCAGCCCCGGACTAGCGGTGAACTACAATGAGCAGTTCTTC
CDR3: CASSPGLAVNYNEQFF

size: NA
V: TRBV6-1
J: TRBJ2-5
D: TRBD2
DNA: TGTGCCAGCAGTGAAACGGGGGGACGGGCGGGTGGGACCCAGTACTTC
CDR3: CASSETGGRAGGTQYF

size: NA
V: TRBV14
J: TRBJ2-6
D: TRBD1
DNA: TGTGCCAGCAGCCCCACAGGGGTTGGTTCGGGGGCCAACGTCCTGACTTTC
CDR3: CASSPTGVGSGANVLTF

size: NA
V: TRBV28
J: TRBJ2-7
D: NA
DNA: TGTGCCAGCAGCGAGAGCGGCACAAACGAGCAGTACTTC
CDR3: CASSESGTNEQYF

size: NA
V: TRBV7-9
J: TRBJ2-7
D: NA
DNA: TGTGCCAGCAGCTTTTATTTGCAAGGCGACTCCTACGAGCAGTACTTC
CDR3: CASSFYLQGDSYEQYF

size: few
V: TRBV5-1
J: TRBJ1-1
D: TRBD1
DNA: TGCGCCAGCAGCTCCGGGACAGCCGAGAGGAACACTGAAGCTTTCTTT
CDR3: CASSSGTAERNTEAFF

size: NA
V: TRBV20-1
J: TRBJ2-7
D: TRBD2
DNA: TGCAGTGCTAGTGGTAGCGGGAGCCCCTACGAGCAGTACTTC
CDR3: CSASGSGSPYEQYF

size: few
V: TRBV6-1
J: TRBJ1-3
D: NA
DNA: TGTGCCAGCAGTGAAGGGGTTGGGAGCTCTGGAAACACCATATATTTT
CDR3: CASSEGVGSSGNTIYF

size: few
V: TRBV5-1
J: TRBJ2-3
D: NA
DNA: TGCGCCAGCAGCTTGGACGGTTCCGATACGCAGTATTTT
CDR3: CASSLDGSDTQYF

size: NA
V: TRBV7-2
J: TRBJ1-5
D: TRBD1
DNA: TGTGCCAGCAGCTTAGGTAGCGCAGGGGGACAGCCCCAGCATTTT
CDR3: CASSLGSAGGQPQHF

size: NA
V: TRBV4-1
J: TRBJ2-1
D: NA
DNA: TGCGCCAGCAGCCAAGGGGTACGACTAGTTACCAATGAGCAGTTCTTC
CDR3: CASSQGVRLVTNEQFF

size: NA
V: TRBV3-1/TRBV3-2
J: TRBJ2-2
D: TRBD2
DNA: TGTGCCAGCAGCCAACTAGCGGGAGCAGGAGGGGAGCTGTTTTTT
CDR3: CASSQLAGAGGELFF

size: NA
V: TRBV2
J: TRBJ1-5
D: NA
DNA: TGTGCCAGCACCAGGGGAGGGAATCAGCCCCAGCATTTT
CDR3: CASTRGGNQPQHF

size: NA
V: TRBV5-4
J: TRBJ1-4
D: NA
DNA: TGTGCCAGCAGCTTGGCGGGGGGGGCTAATGAAAAACTGTTTTTT
CDR3: CASSLAGGANEKLFF

size: NA
V: TRBV4-2
J: TRBJ2-1
D: TRBD1
DNA: TGTGCCAGCAGCCAAGAACCGGACAGGGCTTACAATGAGCAGTTCTTC
CDR3: CASSQEPDRAYNEQFF

size: NA
V: TRBV28
J: TRBJ1-4
D: TRBD1
DNA: TGTGCCAGCAGTTCCCGACCAGGGGGCACGGAAAAACTGTTTTTT
CDR3: CASSSRPGGTEKLFF

size: few
V: TRBV5-1
J: TRBJ2-1
D: NA
DNA: TGCGCCAGCACCCCTTGGGGACCGGGAGCCCTGAGCTCCTACAATGAGCAGTTCTTC
CDR3: CASTPWGPGALSSYNEQFF

size: NA
V: TRBV28
J: TRBJ2-6
D: TRBD1
DNA: TGTGCCAGCAGTTGGGACAGGGGGCGCGACGGGGCCAACGTCCTGACTTTC
CDR3: CASSWDRGRDGANVLTF

size: few
V: TRBV7-2
J: TRBJ2-7
D: TRBD2
DNA: TGTGCCAGCACCTCTCAACCAATAGCGGGGGGGTACGAGCAGTACTTC
CDR3: CASTSQPIAGGYEQYF

size: NA
V: TRBV2
J: TRBJ1-1
D: NA
DNA: TGTGCCAGCAGTGGCGATTACACTGAAGCTTTCTTT
CDR3: CASSGDYTEAFF

size: NA
V: TRBV7-8
J: TRBJ2-3
D: TRBD1
DNA: TGTGCCAGCAGCTCCCGGGACAGAAGATCGGATACGCAGTATTTT
CDR3: CASSSRDRRSDTQYF

size: NA
V: TRBV6-2/TRBV6-3
J: TRBJ2-7
D: TRBD1
DNA: TGTGCCAGCAGTTATGGTTGGCAGGGGGTCAACGAGCAGTACTTC
CDR3: CASSYGWQGVNEQYF

size: NA
V: TRBV7-9
J: TRBJ2-2
D: NA
DNA: TGTGCCACCGCAGGGGTGAACACCGGGGAGCTGTTTTTT
CDR3: CATAGVNTGELFF

size: NA
V: TRBV7-2
J: TRBJ1-2
D: TRBD1
DNA: TGTGCCAGCAGTCCCGGGACAGCTAACTATGGCTACACCTTC
CDR3: CASSPGTANYGYTF

size: NA
V: TRBV19
J: TRBJ1-5
D: NA
DNA: TGTGCCAGTAGTCTGAACAGGGATGATCAGCCCCAGCATTTT
CDR3: CASSLNRDDQPQHF